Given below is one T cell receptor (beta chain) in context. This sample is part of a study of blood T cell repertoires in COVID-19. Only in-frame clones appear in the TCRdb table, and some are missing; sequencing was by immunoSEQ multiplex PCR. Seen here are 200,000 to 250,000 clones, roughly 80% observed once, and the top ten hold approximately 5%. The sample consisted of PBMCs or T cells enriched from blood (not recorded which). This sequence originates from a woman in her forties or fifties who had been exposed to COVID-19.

The CDR3 is CSAYRINEQFF. The CDR3 DNA sequence: TGCAGTGCTTACAGGATTAATGAGCAGTTCTTC. This chain uses TRBV20-1 with TRBJ2-1; D possibly corresponds to TRBD1 (5 bases). Germline values: CDR1 DFQATT, CDR2 SNEGSKA (reference sequence). The CDR3 loop spans 11 amino acids. Trimming took off 5 bases at V and 7 bases at J, with 9 bases between the two ends.